The next 7 T cell receptor beta chains were all read from a single sample in a study of T cell responses to AZD1222 COVID-19 vaccine (dated by TCRdb to the early 2020s). Libraries came from the immunoSEQ multiplex PCR assay. This immuneACCESS table, as held by TCRdb, lists in-frame sequences with V and J called but not all clones. Of the missing ones, under half trace to an unresolved V gene in checked studies; the others have no known cause. The sample records 180,000 or so clones, around 90% of which are singletons. The ten most abundant clones make up approximately 1.9% of the sample. The sample's time point label, decoded: about 28 days (+/-7) after the second vaccine dose. The source material was peripheral blood, sampled 28 days after the second AZD1222 dose. The receptors were sampled from an adult who received the AZD1222 COVID-19 vaccine.

The gene calls are TRBV7-2 and TRBJ2-1, with 7 bases that match TRBD1. CDR1 SGHTA and CDR2 FQGNSA come from the germline V gene. This CDR3 is built from 13 residues. V dropped 3 bases and J dropped 8; count of bases not matched to a gene: 4. As DNA, the CDR3 is TGTGCCAGCAGCTTCACAGGGGTAGATGAGCAGTTCTTC. Its translation is CASSFTGVDEQFF.

V gene TRBV5-1 combines with J gene TRBJ2-5; 7 nucleotides agree with TRBD2. The CDR3 is made up of 16 amino acids. V trimming: 4 bases; J trimming: 3 bases; junction bases outside the gene matches: 12. In germline, CDR1 is SGHRS, CDR2 YFSETQ. The CDR3, as DNA: TGCGCCAGCAGCGCCCTACTGGCGGGAGTGGAAGAGACCCAGTACTTC. Residues: CASSALLAGVEETQYF.

The chain recombines TRBV6-5 with TRBJ1-5; TRBD1 matches at 8 bases. CDR1 MNHEY and CDR2 SVGAGI come from the germline V gene. This CDR3 is built from 13 residues. The junction had 1 base not matched to a gene; V was cut back by 4 bases and J by 5 bases. The CDR3 DNA reads as TGTGCCAGCAGTTGGGGACAGGATCAGCCCCAGCATTTT. This sequence encodes CASSWGQDQPQHF.

CDR3 region: CASRDRDSEKLFF. The CDR3 nucleotides are TGTGCCAGCCGGGACCGGGACAGTGAAAAACTGTTTTTT. The genes are TRBV6-5 and TRBJ1-4; 7 bases are a match to TRBD1. The germline V gene encodes CDR1 MNHEY and CDR2 SVGAGI. V was clipped by 8 bases and J by 7 bases; unmatched bases: 7. The CDR3 contains 13 residues.

This clone showed up just once. J is TRBJ1-1 and V is TRBV16; D is undetermined. This CDR3 region has 15 residues. With 0 bases removed from V and 0 bases from J, the gap between germline ends came to 8 bases. Germline lookup yields CDR1 KGHSY and CDR2 FQNENV. CDR3 in amino acids: CASSQSSQMNTEAFF. In DNA, the CDR3 is TGTGCCAGCAGCCAATCGAGCCAGATGAACACTGAAGCTTTCTTT.

For this clone: One end of the junction fails to match germline, which may point to a read error. The chain joins TRBV7-6 to TRBJ2-1; D is perhaps TRBD2 (6 bases). Germline values: CDR1 SGHVS, CDR2 FNYEAQ. The CDR3 totals 15 residues. Here the CDR3 DNA reads TGTGCCAGCAGCGTAGCGGTTAGCTCCTACAATGAGCAGTTCTTC. Translated, it gives CASSVAVSSYNEQFF.

This sequence joins TRBV3-1 (or the pseudogene TRBV3-2) and TRBJ1-3; possibly TRBD1 for D (6 bases). Germline assignment: CDR1 LGHDT and CDR2 YNNKEL (reference sequence). This CDR3 is 15 amino acids long. The V end lost 0 bases, the J end lost 1 base, and 7 bases lay between the germline ends. CDR3 in amino acids: CASSQEDRSGNTIYF. The CDR3 DNA is TGTGCCAGCAGCCAAGAGGACAGATCTGGAAACACCATATATTTT.